What follows is one T cell receptor (beta chain) and its context. What it binds is unknown. CDR3 length equals 15 residues. The V end lost 3 bases, the J end lost 0 bases, and 14 bases lay between the germline ends. Germline V gene data show CDR1 as SQVTM and CDR2 as ANQGSEA. Assay: immunoSEQ multiplex PCR; the TCRdb copy retains only in-frame clones and omits some. This sample has some 30,000 clones, with 75% to 80% found just once. The record originates from a study of cytotoxic CD8 clonotypes in ibrutinib-treated CLL. The study, taken as a whole, reports: Different sampling times were used for sustained-remission and progressing patients. A rise in clonality was seen at ibrutinib response, and a fall back toward baseline was seen at progression. Public clonotypes were seen rarely and were contracted or stable on treatment. Measured clonality at baseline was greater than in age-matched healthy donors and tracked with circulating CD8+ T-cell counts.

Sequencing used PBMCs, obtained after 36 months of ibrutinib treatment. V and J are TRBV29-1 and TRBJ1-1; D possibly corresponds to TRBD1 (6 bases). This receptor was taken from a human donor with chronic lymphocytic leukemia. The CDR3 nucleotides read TGCAGCGTTGACCATCCCCAGGGGTTGAACACTGAAGCTTTCTTT. Translating it yields CSVDHPQGLNTEAFF.